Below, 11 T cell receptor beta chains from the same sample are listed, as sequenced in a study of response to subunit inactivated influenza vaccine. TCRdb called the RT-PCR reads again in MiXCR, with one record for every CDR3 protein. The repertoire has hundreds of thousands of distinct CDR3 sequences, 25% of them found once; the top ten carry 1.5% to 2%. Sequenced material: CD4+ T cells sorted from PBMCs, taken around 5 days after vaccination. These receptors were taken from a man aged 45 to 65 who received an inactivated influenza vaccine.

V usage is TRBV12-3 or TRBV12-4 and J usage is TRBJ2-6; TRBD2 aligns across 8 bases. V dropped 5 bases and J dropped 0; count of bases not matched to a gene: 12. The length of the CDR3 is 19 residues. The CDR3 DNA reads TGTGCCAGCAGTCCCCTTTCGGTCGGGGGGGCCTCTGGGGCCAACGTCCTGACTTTC. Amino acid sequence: CASSPLSVGGASGANVLTF.

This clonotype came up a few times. The chain's CDR3 is CSVGEANTEAFF. The CDR3 region has the DNA TGCAGCGTTGGGGAAGCGAACACTGAAGCTTTCTTT. The gene calls are TRBV29-1 and TRBJ1-1; D is ambiguous. Trimming removed 4 bases at V and 1 base at J, with 7 bases between. CDR3 length: 12 amino acids. The germline CDR1 and CDR2 sequences are SQVTM and ANQGSEA.

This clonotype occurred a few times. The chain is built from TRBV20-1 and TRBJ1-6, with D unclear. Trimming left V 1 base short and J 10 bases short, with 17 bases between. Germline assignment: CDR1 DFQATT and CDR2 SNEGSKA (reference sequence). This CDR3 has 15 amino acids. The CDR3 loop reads CSARVGPQRGSPLHF. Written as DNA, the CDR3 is TGCAGTGCTAGAGTCGGACCTCAGCGGGGATCACCCCTCCACTTT.

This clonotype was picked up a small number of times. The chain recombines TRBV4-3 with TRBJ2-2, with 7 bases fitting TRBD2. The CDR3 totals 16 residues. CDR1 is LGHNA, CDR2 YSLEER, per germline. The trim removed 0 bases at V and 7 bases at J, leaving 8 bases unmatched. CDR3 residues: CASSQEGGRANGELFF. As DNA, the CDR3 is TGCGCCAGCAGCCAAGAAGGAGGGAGGGCTAACGGGGAGCTGTTTTTT.

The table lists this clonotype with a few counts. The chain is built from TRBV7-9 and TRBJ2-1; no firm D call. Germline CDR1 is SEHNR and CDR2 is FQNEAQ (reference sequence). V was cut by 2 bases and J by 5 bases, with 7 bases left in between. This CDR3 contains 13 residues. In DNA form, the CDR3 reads TGTGCCAGCAGCTTACCGCCGCACAATGAGCAGTTCTTC. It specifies CASSLPPHNEQFF.

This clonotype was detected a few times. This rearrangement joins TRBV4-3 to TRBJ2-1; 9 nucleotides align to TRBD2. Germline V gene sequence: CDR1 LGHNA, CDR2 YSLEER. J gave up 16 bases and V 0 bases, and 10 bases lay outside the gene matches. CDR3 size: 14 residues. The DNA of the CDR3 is TGCGCCAGCAGCCAAGATATAGGCGGGGGGGCCTCCTTCTTC. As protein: CASSQDIGGGASFF.

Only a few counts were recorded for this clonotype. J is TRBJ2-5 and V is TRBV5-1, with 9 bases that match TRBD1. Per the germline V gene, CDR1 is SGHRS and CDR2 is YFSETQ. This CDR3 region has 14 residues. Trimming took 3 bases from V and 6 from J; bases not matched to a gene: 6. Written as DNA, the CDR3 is TGCGCCAGCAGCTCTGGACAGGGGAAAAAGACCCAGTACTTC. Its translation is CASSSGQGKKTQYF. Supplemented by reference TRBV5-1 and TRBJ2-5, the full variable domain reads KAGVTQTPRYLIKTRGQQVTLSCSPISGHRSVSWYQQTPGQGLQFLFEYFSETQRNKGNFPGRFSGRQFSNSRSEMNVSTLELGDSALYLCASSSGQGKKTQYFGPGTRLLVL.

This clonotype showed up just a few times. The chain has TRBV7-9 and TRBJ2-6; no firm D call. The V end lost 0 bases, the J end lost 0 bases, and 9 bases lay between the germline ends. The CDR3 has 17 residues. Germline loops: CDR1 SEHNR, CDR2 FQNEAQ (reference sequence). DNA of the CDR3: TGTGCCAGCAGCTTAGCCAGGTTACGCTCTGGGGCCAACGTCCTGACTTTC. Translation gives CASSLARLRSGANVLTF.

CDR3 DNA sequence: TGCAGTGCTAGAGATCGGTGGGTAAGGGACAATCAGCCCCAGCATTTT. Protein sequence: CSARDRWVRDNQPQHF. The chain carries TRBV20-1 and TRBJ1-5; D not resolved. Germline-derived CDR1 and CDR2 are DFQATT and SNEGSKA (reference sequence). The CDR3 covers 16 residues. Trimming stripped 0 bases from V and 3 bases from J, with 15 bases between.

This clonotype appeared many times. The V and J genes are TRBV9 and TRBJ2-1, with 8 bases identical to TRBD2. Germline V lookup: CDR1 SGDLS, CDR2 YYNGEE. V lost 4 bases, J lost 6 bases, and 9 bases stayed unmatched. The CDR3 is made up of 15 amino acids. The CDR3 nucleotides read TGTGCCAGCAGCCAAGAAACGGGGGGGCGCAATGAGCAGTTCTTC. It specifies CASSQETGGRNEQFF.

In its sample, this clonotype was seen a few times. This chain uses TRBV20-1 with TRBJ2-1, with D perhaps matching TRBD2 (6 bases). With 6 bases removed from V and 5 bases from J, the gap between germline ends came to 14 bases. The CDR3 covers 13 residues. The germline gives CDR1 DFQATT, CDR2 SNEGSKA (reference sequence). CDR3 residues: CSASASAHNEQFF. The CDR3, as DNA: TGCAGTGCCTCGGCTAGCGCACACAATGAGCAGTTCTTC.